Listed below are T cell receptor beta chains from one sample, sequenced in a study of T cells after yellow fever vaccination. TCRdb analysed the 5' RACE reads with MiXCR anew, one entry per CDR3 protein. This sample yields approximately 150,000 distinct CDR3 sequences, of which approximately 6% are seen a single time; 2.9% belongs to the top ten. Sample: CD4+ T cells sorted from PBMCs, taken on the day of the first yellow fever vaccination. The receptor source for this set is a man younger than 35 who received the YFV17D yellow fever vaccine. CDR3s include the opening cysteine and the closing phenylalanine or tryptophan. A D gene is named only where the DNA matches it firmly. Some rows have no size entry. The others give once, few or many, or a class for an expanded clone.

>.|few|TRBV15|TRBJ2-7
CATSRPRGTPMEQYF
TGTGCCACCAGCAGACCCCGCGGGACTCCGATGGAGCAGTACTTC
>TRBD1|many|TRBV7-3|TRBJ2-2
CASRPPGQGNTGELFF
TGTGCCAGCAGGCCACCGGGACAGGGGAACACCGGGGAGCTGTTTTTT
>.|.|TRBV5-1|TRBJ1-3
CASSPTIEGTIYF
TGCGCCAGCAGCCCAACGATTGAAGGCACCATATATTTT
>.|.|TRBV5-5|TRBJ1-1
CASSTRGGREASF
TGTGCCAGCAGCACACGAGGAGGCAGGGAAGCTTCCTTT
>.|.|TRBV29-1|TRBJ2-4
CSVTDSVGGVQYF
TGCAGCGTTACCGACAGTGTGGGGGGTGTTCAGTACTTC
>TRBD1|once|TRBV2|TRBJ1-2
CTRSTQGTYGYTF
TGTACCCGCAGTACACAGGGGACCTATGGCTACACCTTC
>.|few|TRBV27|TRBJ1-4
CASSPGRRLRDGATNEKLFF
TGTGCCAGCAGTCCGGGTAGGAGACTCAGGGACGGCGCAACTAATGAAAAACTGTTTTTT
>.|many|TRBV7-6|TRBJ2-7
CASSLGLGQAGNYEQYF
TGTGCCAGCAGCTTAGGACTAGGACAGGCAGGGAACTACGAGCAGTACTTC
>.|once|TRBV5-1|TRBJ2-7
CASSLAVGSSYEQYF
TGCGCCAGCAGCTTGGCTGTCGGGTCCTCCTACGAGCAGTACTTC
>TRBD1|many|TRBV5-6|TRBJ2-5
CASSLVDRVETQYF
TGTGCCAGCAGCTTGGTTGACAGGGTAGAGACCCAGTACTTC
>TRBD2|many|TRBV20-1|TRBJ2-2
CSARAGGGELFF
TGCAGTGCTAGAGCGGGAGGCGGGGAGCTGTTTTTT
>TRBD2|few|TRBV4-2|TRBJ2-2
CASSQEAGSTGELFF
TGTGCCAGCAGCCAAGAAGCGGGAAGCACCGGGGAGCTGTTTTTT
>TRBD1|few|TRBV7-6|TRBJ2-2
CASSRVQGAQNTGELFF
TGTGCCAGCAGCCGAGTACAGGGGGCACAAAACACCGGGGAGCTGTTTTTT
>.|many|TRBV20-1|TRBJ2-2
CSAREGVGGELFF
TGCAGTGCTAGAGAAGGGGTCGGCGGGGAGCTGTTTTTT
>.|many|TRBV4-3|TRBJ1-3
CASSQDGGNTIYF
TGCGCCAGCAGCCAAGATGGGGGAAACACCATATATTTT
>.|.|TRBV5-1|TRBJ2-7
CASSSDSSGTRYEQYF
TGCGCCAGCAGCTCGGACTCCTCCGGGACTCGCTACGAGCAGTACTTC
>.|many|TRBV4-3|TRBJ2-6
CASSPGTLAGANVLTF
TGCGCCAGCAGCCCCGGGACACTAGCTGGGGCCAACGTCCTGACTTTC
>.|few|TRBV10-1|TRBJ2-1
CASSESLDWSGEQFF
TGCGCCAGCAGTGAGTCCTTGGACTGGTCGGGTGAGCAGTTCTTC
>.|many|TRBV7-2|TRBJ2-3
CASSSGPPGDTQYF
TGTGCCAGCAGCTCGGGACCCCCGGGAGATACGCAGTATTTT
>.|many|TRBV10-3|TRBJ2-1
CAISASRGLSYNEQFF
TGTGCCATCAGTGCTAGCCGGGGGCTCTCCTACAATGAGCAGTTCTTC
>.|few|TRBV20-1|TRBJ2-1
CSARASGAASYNEQFF
TGCAGTGCTAGGGCCTCGGGGGCCGCCTCCTACAATGAGCAGTTCTTC
>.|.|TRBV1|TRBJ2-7
CTITGRGLYEQYF
TGCACTATAACTGGGCGGGGGCTCTACGAGCAGTACTTC
>.|many|TRBV24-1|TRBJ2-4
CATQSDGAVGNIQYF
TGTGCCACCCAGTCGGACGGTGCGGTGGGAAACATTCAGTACTTC
>TRBD1|.|TRBV5-5|TRBJ1-2
CASSRQGGYGYTF
TGTGCCAGCAGCCGACAGGGTGGATATGGCTACACCTTC
>.|many|TRBV3-1|TRBJ2-5
CASSQGPLGETQYF
TGTGCCAGCAGCCAAGGTCCCTTGGGAGAGACCCAGTACTTC
>TRBD1|few|TRBV7-9|TRBJ1-2
CASSQTGIGYTF
TGTGCCAGCAGCCAGACAGGGATAGGCTACACCTTC
>.|many|TRBV29-1|TRBJ2-6
CSVAMVGANVLTF
TGCAGCGTTGCCATGGTCGGGGCCAACGTCCTGACTTTC
>.|few|TRBV3-1|TRBJ2-3
CASSQAPEGWEACTDTQYF
TGTGCCAGCAGCCAAGCTCCCGAAGGCTGGGAGGCGTGCACAGATACGCAGTATTTT
>.|few|TRBV7-2|TRBJ1-2
CASSQSSDFNYGYTF
TGTGCCAGCAGTCAATCCAGTGACTTTAACTATGGCTACACCTTC
>.|.|TRBV5-1|TRBJ1-2
CASSLQGRSGYTF
TGCGCCAGCAGCTTGCAGGGGCGGTCTGGCTACACCTTC
>.|many|TRBV5-1|TRBJ1-2
CASSPSPAGVYGGYTF
TGCGCCAGCAGCCCTTCCCCGGCAGGGGTATACGGTGGCTACACCTTC
>TRBD1|many|TRBV5-1|TRBJ2-2
CASSFDRANTGELFF
TGCGCCAGCAGCTTTGACAGGGCCAACACCGGGGAGCTGTTTTTT
>.|few|TRBV10-3|TRBJ1-2
CAAKGDRVDGYTF
TGTGCCGCGAAGGGGGACCGAGTCGATGGCTACACCTTC
>.|many|TRBV6-2/TRBV6-3|TRBJ2-5
CASSYVVGGYQETQYF
TGTGCCAGCAGTTATGTGGTAGGAGGTTACCAAGAGACCCAGTACTTC
>TRBD1|many|TRBV12-3/TRBV12-4|TRBJ1-1
CASRPGQGWDTEAFF
TGTGCCAGCAGACCCGGACAGGGCTGGGACACTGAAGCTTTCTTT
>.|few|TRBV10-1|TRBJ1-6
CASTGRNSPLHF
TGCGCCAGCACAGGGCGTAATTCACCCCTCCACTTT
>.|.|TRBV12-3/TRBV12-4|TRBJ1-1
CASSRTGGLGTEAFF
TGTGCCAGCAGTCGGACCGGGGGATTGGGCACTGAAGCTTTCTTT
>.|few|TRBV18|TRBJ1-5
CASSPTVSNQPQHF
TGTGCCAGCTCACCTACAGTGAGCAATCAGCCCCAGCATTTT
>.|many|TRBV4-2|TRBJ2-5
CASSQDRPGQETQYF
TGTGCCAGCAGCCAAGATCGTCCAGGACAAGAGACCCAGTACTTC
>.|.|TRBV9|TRBJ2-5
CASSVGGPLGGIAETQYF
TGTGCCAGCAGCGTAGGTGGACCTCTTGGGGGGATTGCAGAGACCCAGTACTTC
>TRBD1|few|TRBV10-3|TRBJ1-2
CAISGLTGDGYTF
TGTGCCATCAGTGGGCTAACAGGGGATGGCTACACCTTC
>.|many|TRBV6-2/TRBV6-3|TRBJ2-7
CASRRGLYGYEQYF
TGTGCCAGCAGGCGAGGCCTCTATGGCTACGAGCAGTACTTC
>.|few|TRBV18|TRBJ1-2
CASSPLRTEGGYTF
TGTGCCAGCTCACCATTGAGGACCGAGGGTGGCTACACCTTC
>TRBD1|few|TRBV29-1|TRBJ2-1
CSVERGQAPPDEQFF
TGCAGCGTTGAACGGGGACAGGCTCCCCCGGATGAGCAGTTCTTC
>.|many|TRBV12-3/TRBV12-4|TRBJ1-1
CASSSRPRANSEAFF
TGTGCCAGCAGTTCTCGGCCAAGGGCAAATTCGGAAGCTTTCTTT
>TRBD1|few|TRBV9|TRBJ2-5
CASSASTGGAETQYF
TGTGCCAGCAGCGCGTCGACAGGGGGCGCGGAGACCCAGTACTTC
>TRBD1|.|TRBV5-5|TRBJ2-2
CASSADRSNTGELFF
TGTGCCAGCAGCGCGGACAGGTCGAACACCGGGGAGCTGTTTTTT
>TRBD2|.|TRBV7-2|TRBJ2-5
CASSLALAGGQETQYF
TGTGCCAGCAGCTTAGCCCTAGCGGGGGGGCAAGAGACCCAGTACTTC
>TRBD2|many|TRBV6-5|TRBJ2-3
CASSYWASGGTDTQYF
TGTGCCAGCAGTTACTGGGCTAGCGGGGGCACAGATACGCAGTATTTT
>TRBD1|.|TRBV7-3|TRBJ2-3
CASRPTGNPAQTQYF
TGTGCCAGCAGACCGACAGGGAACCCCGCCCAGACGCAGTATTTT